This T cell receptor (beta chain) appears in the sequencing data of a study of cytomegalovirus exposure and HLA in healthy donors. The CDR3 extends over 18 amino acids. Germline loops: CDR1 LGHNT, CDR2 FRNRAP. The ends lost 0 bases at V and 4 bases at J; junction bases unmatched: 11. With 60 Vbeta and 13 Jbeta primers, the PCR was carried out. The protocol was immunoSEQ multiplex PCR, while the TCRdb copy is restricted to in-frame clones and leaves out a portion. The table includes about 140,000 clones, more than 60% detected once. Findings of the study overall: Across all donors, roughly uniform sequencing depth was an assumption of the presence/absence analyses. In a later analysis, TCR association rates varied by HLA locus: DRB1 most, HLA-C fewest. A likely sequencing artifact accounted for one observed cluster of highly shared sequence variants.

On this clone itself: Its antigen is undetermined.

Source material: PBMCs. The chain has TRBV12-5 and TRBJ2-5; TRBD2 matches 10 bases. The source of this sequence is a man in his forties in good health and CMV-seronegative. In nucleotides, the CDR3 is TGTGCTAGTGGTTTGGTACGGGAAGCGGGGGGGCCCGGAGAGACCCAGTACTTC. Protein: CASGLVREAGGPGETQYF.